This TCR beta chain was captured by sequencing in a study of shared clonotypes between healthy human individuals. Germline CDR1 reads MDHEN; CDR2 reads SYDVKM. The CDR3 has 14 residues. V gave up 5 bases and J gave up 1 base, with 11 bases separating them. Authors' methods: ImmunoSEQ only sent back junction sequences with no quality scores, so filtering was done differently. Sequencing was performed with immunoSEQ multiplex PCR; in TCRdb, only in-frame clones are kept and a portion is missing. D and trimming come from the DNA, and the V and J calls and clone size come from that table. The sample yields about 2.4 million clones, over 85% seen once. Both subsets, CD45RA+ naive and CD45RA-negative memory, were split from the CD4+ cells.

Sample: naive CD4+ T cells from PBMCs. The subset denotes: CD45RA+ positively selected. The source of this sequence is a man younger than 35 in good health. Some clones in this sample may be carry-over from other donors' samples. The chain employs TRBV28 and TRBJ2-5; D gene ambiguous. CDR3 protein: CASSDVGIQETQYF. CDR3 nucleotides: TGTGCCAGCAGTGATGTGGGAATCCAAGAGACCCAGTACTTC.